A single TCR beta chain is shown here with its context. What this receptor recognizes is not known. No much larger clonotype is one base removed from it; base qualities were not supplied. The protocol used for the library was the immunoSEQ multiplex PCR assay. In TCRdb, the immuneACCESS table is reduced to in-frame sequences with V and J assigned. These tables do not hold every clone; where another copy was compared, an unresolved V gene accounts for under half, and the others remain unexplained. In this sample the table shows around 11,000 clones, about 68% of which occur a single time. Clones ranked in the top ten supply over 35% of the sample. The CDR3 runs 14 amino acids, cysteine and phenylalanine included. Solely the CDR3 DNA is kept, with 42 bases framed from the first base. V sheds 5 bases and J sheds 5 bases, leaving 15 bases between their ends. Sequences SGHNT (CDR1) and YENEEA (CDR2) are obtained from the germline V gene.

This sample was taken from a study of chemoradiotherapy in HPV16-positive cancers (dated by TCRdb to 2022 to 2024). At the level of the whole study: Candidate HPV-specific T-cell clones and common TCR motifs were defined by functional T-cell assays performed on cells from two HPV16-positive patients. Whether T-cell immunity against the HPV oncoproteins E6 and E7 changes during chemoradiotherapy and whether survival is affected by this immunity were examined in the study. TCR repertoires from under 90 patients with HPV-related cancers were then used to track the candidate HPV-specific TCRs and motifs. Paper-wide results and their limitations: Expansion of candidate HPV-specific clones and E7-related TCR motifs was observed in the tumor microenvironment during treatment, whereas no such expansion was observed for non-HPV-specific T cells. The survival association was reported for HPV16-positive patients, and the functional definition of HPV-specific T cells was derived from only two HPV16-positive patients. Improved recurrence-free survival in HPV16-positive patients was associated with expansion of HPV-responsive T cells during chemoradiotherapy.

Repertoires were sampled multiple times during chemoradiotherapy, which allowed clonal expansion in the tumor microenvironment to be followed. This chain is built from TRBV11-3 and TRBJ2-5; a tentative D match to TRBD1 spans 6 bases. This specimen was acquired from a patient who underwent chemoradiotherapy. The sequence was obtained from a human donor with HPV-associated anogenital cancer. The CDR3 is CASSPGQGSETQYF. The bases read TGTGCCAGCAGCCCCGGCCAGGGGTCGGAGACCCAGTACTTC.